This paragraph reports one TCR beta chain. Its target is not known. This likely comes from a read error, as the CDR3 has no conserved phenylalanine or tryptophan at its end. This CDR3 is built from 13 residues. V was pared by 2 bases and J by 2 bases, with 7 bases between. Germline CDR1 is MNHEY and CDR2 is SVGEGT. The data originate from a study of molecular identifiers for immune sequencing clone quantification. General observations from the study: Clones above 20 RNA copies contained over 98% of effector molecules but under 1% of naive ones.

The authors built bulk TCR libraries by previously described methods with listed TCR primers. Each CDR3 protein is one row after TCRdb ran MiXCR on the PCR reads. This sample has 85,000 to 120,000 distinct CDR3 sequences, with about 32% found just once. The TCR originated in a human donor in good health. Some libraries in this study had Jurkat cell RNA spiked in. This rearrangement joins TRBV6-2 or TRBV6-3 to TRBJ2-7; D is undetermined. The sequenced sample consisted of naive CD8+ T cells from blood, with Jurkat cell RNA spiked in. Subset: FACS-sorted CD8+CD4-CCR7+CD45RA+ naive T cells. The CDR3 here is CASSYGGTYEQYY. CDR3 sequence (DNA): TGTGCCAGCAGTTACGGCGGTACCTACGAGCAGTACTAC.